The 17 T cell receptor beta chains below were found in one sample sequenced in a study of T cells expressing NK-cell markers. TCRdb reprocessed the 5' RACE reads, with one entry per CDR3 protein and no DNA. This repertoire comprises 500,000 to 700,000 distinct CDR3 sequences; its ten largest clones make up about 3.6%. Sequencing was performed on blood T cells: a sorted CD56 or NKG2C T cell subset, CD4+ or CD8+ T cells, or bulk PBMC T cells (not recorded which). These TCRs come from a man aged 18 to 29 in good health.

The chain is built from TRBV7-8 and TRBJ2-1; lacking DNA, the TRBD2 call made by TCRdb goes unchecked. There are 16 residues in the CDR3. The germline gives CDR1 SGHVS, CDR2 FQNEAQ. The CDR3 is CASSSRFRTSGDEQFF.

This sequence joins TRBV7-9 and TRBJ2-5; TCRdb calls TRBD1, which cannot be checked without DNA. This CDR3 has 13 residues. In germline, CDR1 is SEHNR, CDR2 FQNEAQ (reference sequence). The CDR3 reads CAGRTASQETQYF. The full variable domain, its missing parts supplied by reference TRBV7-9 and TRBJ2-5, is DTGVSQNPRHKITKRGQNVTFRCDPISEHNRLYWYRQTLGQGPEFLTYFQNEAQLEKSRLLSDRFSAERPKGSFSTLEIQRTEQGDSAMYLCAGRTASQETQYFGPGTRLLVL.

The rearrangement uses TRBV2 and TRBJ2-7; TCRdb lists TRBD2, though no DNA is available to test this call. Germline CDR1 and CDR2: SNHLY and FYNNEI. This CDR3 contains 12 residues. This chain's CDR3 is CAGRGPDYEQYF.

The rearrangement joins TRBV14 to TRBJ2-1; TCRdb's assignment of TRBD2 cannot be checked, as there is no DNA. In germline, CDR1 is SGHDN, CDR2 FVKESK. The CDR3 is made up of 16 amino acids. The CDR3 sequence: CASSQTPGLASNEQFF.

V gene TRBV12-3 or TRBV12-4 combines with J gene TRBJ2-2. There are 13 residues in the CDR3. This CDR3 is CASTLEAVGELFF.

CDR3: CASSRALAGVGETQYF. The J gene is TRBJ2-5, the V gene TRBV7-9; as DNA is missing, the TRBD2 call by TCRdb cannot be tested. Germline V gene sequence: CDR1 SEHNR, CDR2 FQNEAQ (reference sequence). The CDR3 sequence is 16 residues long.

The chain uses TRBV7-9 and TRBJ2-7; absent DNA, TCRdb's TRBD2 call cannot be checked. CDR3 length: 16 residues. Per germline, CDR1 SEHNR and CDR2 FQNEAQ (reference sequence). CDR3 region: CASTGGGPTMAYEQYF.

The rearrangement joins TRBV12-5 to TRBJ1-5; TCRdb's D call of TRBD1 is untestable without DNA. Germline V lookup: CDR1 LGHNT, CDR2 FRNRAP. This CDR3 is built from 16 residues. This CDR3 reads CASGPVGQGSNQPQHF.

This chain joins TRBV7-8 and TRBJ2-3; TCRdb selects TRBD1, and the lack of DNA leaves this call unchecked. In germline, CDR1 is SGHVS, CDR2 FQNEAQ. The CDR3 extends over 19 amino acids. The CDR3: CASSLVDPLSITHSDTQYF.

The chain has TRBV24-1 and TRBJ2-1. Looked up from germline, CDR1 is KGHDR and CDR2 is SFDVKD. The CDR3 sequence is 13 residues long. CDR3 sequence: CATSDLWSDEQFF.

The chain recombines TRBV27 with TRBJ1-5; TCRdb's assignment of TRBD1 cannot be checked, as there is no DNA. Germline loops: CDR1 MNHEY, CDR2 SMNVEV (reference sequence). The CDR3 runs to 15 residues. CDR3 region: CASSFGDRVNQPQHF.

This sequence joins TRBV6-5 and TRBJ2-1; with no DNA, the TCRdb D assignment of TRBD2 cannot be verified. The V gene's germline CDR1 is MNHEY and CDR2 SVGAGI. The CDR3 sequence is 15 residues long. This CDR3 is CASSYSGPNHNEQFF.

The rearrangement joins TRBV24-1 to TRBJ2-3; there is no DNA to check the TCRdb D call of TRBD2. Germline V gene data show CDR1 as KGHDR and CDR2 as SFDVKD. This CDR3 comprises 17 residues. CDR3 amino acids: CATRSGGMGRPTDTQYF.

The V gene is TRBV6-2 or TRBV6-3, the J gene TRBJ1-5. Germline values: CDR1 MNHEY, CDR2 SVGEGT. The CDR3 consists of 14 residues. The CDR3: CASRKTMEYQPQHF.

The V call is TRBV18, the J call TRBJ2-7; TCRdb lists TRBD1, though no DNA is available to test this call. The length of the CDR3 is 13 residues. Germline loops: CDR1 KGHSH, CDR2 LQKENI. The CDR3 reads CASSPGPGAEQYF. Variable domain in full (rest from reference TRBV18 and TRBJ2-7): NAGVMQNPRHLVRRRGQEARLRCSPMKGHSHVYWYRQLPEEGLKFMVYLQKENIIDESGMPKERFSAEFPKEGPSILRIQQVVRGDSAAYFCASSPGPGAEQYFGPGTRLTVT.

V is TRBV11-2 and J is TRBJ2-5; without DNA, the TCRdb call of TRBD2 cannot be checked. The germline gives CDR1 SGHAT, CDR2 FQNNGV. The CDR3 loop spans 14 amino acids. This CDR3 is CASSLGGQREPQYF.

This CDR3 is CSVGEGGGNTEAFF. The chain combines TRBV29-1 with TRBJ1-1; TCRdb's D call of TRBD1 is untestable without DNA. Germline-derived CDR1 and CDR2 are SQVTM and ANQGSEA. There are 14 residues in the CDR3.